This TCR beta chain was identified in a study of post-analysis software for immune sequencing data. Of note for this clonotype: Its antigen is still unknown. One end of the junction does not line up with germline, which may come from a read error.

Every TCR beta cDNA library bore unique molecular identifiers. TCRdb reprocessed the PCR reads with MiXCR, giving one entry per CDR3 protein. The sample holds 750,000 to 900,000 distinct CDR3 sequences, roughly 46% seen once. The germline V gene has CDR1 MGHRA and CDR2 YSYEKL. This CDR3 contains 16 residues. Study-wide points: A handful of TRBV segments appeared more often in patients than in controls, and TRBV5-6, TRBV5-1 and TRBV20-1 were among these.

The origin of this receptor is a girl aged 5-17 years with multiple sclerosis. V is TRBV4-1 and J is TRBJ2-1; TRBD2 agrees at 12 bases. Sequencing was carried out using blood. The CDR3 DNA reads as TGCGCCAGCAGACAAGAGGGGCGGACTAGCGGGACTGAGCAGTTCTTC. This sequence encodes CASRQEGRTSGTEQFF.